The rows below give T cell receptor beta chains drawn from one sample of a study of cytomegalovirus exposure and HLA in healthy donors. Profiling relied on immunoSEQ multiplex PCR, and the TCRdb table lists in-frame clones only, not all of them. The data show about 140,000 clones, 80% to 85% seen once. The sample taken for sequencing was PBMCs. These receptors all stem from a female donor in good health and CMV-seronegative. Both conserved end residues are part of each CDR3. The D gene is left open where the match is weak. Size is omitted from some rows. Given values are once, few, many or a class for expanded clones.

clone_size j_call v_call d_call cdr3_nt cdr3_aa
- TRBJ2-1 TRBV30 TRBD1 TGTGCCTGGGAAACCGGGACAGAAGCTTACAATGAGCAGTTCTTC CAWETGTEAYNEQFF
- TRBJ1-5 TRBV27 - TGTGCCAGCAGTTCCAGGGGCCGGGCCCAGCATTTT CASSSRGRAQHF
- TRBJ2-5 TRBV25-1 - TGTGCCAGCAGTGAATTTGGCGGGATGGAGCAAGAGACCCAGTACTTC CASSEFGGMEQETQYF
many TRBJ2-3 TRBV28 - TGTGCCAGCAGCCCCACCCTTCTAAACACAGATACGCAGTATTTT CASSPTLLNTDTQYF
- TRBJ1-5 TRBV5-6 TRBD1 TGTGCCAGCAGCTTAGGGACAGGCCTCAATCAGCCCCAGCATTTT CASSLGTGLNQPQHF
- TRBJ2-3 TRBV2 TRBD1 TGTGCCAGCAGCCGGACAGGGCACACAGATACGCAGTATTTT CASSRTGHTDTQYF
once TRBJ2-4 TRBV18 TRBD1 TGTGCCAGCTCAGTACAGGGGGCGCGGGACAAAAACATTCAGTACTTC CASSVQGARDKNIQYF
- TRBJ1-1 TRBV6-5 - TGTGCCAGCAGCCGGCGACTTGAAGCTTTCTTT CASSRRLEAFF
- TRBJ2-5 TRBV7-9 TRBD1 TGTGCCAGCCTTAAAAGGGGGCGGGAGACCCAGTACTTC CASLKRGRETQYF
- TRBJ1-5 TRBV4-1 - TGCGCCAGCAGCCCAGACGGGGGTCAGCCCCAGCATTTT CASSPDGGQPQHF
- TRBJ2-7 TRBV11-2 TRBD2 TGTGCCAGCACCCGAGCTGGGACTAGCGGCTCCTACGAGCAGTACTTC CASTRAGTSGSYEQYF
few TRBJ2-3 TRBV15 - TGTGCCACCAGCCAGCGGGCAAGAAGCGCAGATACGCAGTATTTT CATSQRARSADTQYF
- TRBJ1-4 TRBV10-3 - TGTGCCATCAGTGAGATGGGTGCAGGAGAAAAACTGTTTTTT CAISEMGAGEKLFF
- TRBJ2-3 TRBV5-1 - TGCGCCAGCAGAAGCAACACAGATACGCAGTATTTT CASRSNTDTQYF
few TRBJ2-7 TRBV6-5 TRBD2 TGTGCCAGCAGTTACAGTCGGGAGGCCTACGAGCAGTACTTC CASSYSREAYEQYF
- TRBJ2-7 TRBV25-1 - TGTGCCAGCAGTGAATATCAAGGGGCAGGGATAGAGGACGAGCAGTACTTC CASSEYQGAGIEDEQYF
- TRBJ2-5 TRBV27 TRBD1 TGTGCCAGCAGCCGCGACAGGGACACAGCGACCCAGTACTTC CASSRDRDTATQYF